The count of the clone carrying this TCR beta chain is one. Germline V CDR1 and CDR2: KGHSH, LQKENI. Trimming took 2 bases from V and 0 from J, leaving 1 base between them. This CDR3 has 12 amino acids. The method was immunoSEQ multiplex PCR; TCRdb's version includes in-frame clones alone and lacks a portion of them. The table records about 160,000 clones, roughly 90% of them present only once. The data derive from a study of T cell responses to AZD1222 COVID-19 vaccine. The source of this sequence is an adult who received the AZD1222 COVID-19 vaccine. The specimen was peripheral blood, collected 28 days after the second AZD1222 dose. The chain is built from TRBV18 and TRBJ2-5; no firm D call. In DNA, the CDR3 is TGTGCCAGCTCACCAAACCAAGAGACCCAGTACTTC. It encodes CASSPNQETQYF.